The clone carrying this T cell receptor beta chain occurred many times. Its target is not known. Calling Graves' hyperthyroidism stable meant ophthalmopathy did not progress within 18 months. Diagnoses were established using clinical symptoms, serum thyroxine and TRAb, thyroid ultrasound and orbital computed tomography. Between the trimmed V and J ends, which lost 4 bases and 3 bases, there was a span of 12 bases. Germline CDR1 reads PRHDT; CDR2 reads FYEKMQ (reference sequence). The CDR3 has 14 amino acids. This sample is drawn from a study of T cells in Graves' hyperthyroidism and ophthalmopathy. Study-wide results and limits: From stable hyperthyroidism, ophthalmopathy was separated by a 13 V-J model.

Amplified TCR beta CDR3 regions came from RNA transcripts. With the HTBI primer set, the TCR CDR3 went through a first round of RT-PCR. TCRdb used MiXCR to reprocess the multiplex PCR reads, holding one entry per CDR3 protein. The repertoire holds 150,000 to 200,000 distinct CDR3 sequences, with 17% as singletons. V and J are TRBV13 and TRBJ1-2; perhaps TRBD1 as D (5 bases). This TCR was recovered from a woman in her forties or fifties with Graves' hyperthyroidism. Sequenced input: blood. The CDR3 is CASSWGEQHYGYTF. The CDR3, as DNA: TGTGCCAGCAGCTGGGGGGAACAGCACTATGGCTACACCTTC.